This T cell receptor beta chain originates from a study of blood T cell repertoires in COVID-19. Study background: The United States, Italy and Spain supplied acute and convalescent COVID-19 samples.

The CDR3 length is 19 residues. Germline V lookup: CDR1 SGHVS, CDR2 FQNEAQ. V lost 1 base and J lost 2; bases outside the gene matches: 13. Sequenced by immunoSEQ multiplex PCR; TCRdb stores in-frame clones only, minus some. The sample has around 300,000 clones; around 90% are singletons. The receptor was isolated from a middle-aged man with active or convalescent COVID-19. V is TRBV7-8 and J is TRBJ1-5; 8 bases are shared with TRBD1. The specimen sequenced was peripheral blood. The CDR3 region has the DNA TGTGCCAGCAGCTTAGTTTATTCCCAGGGGGCGAGGGGCAATCAGCCCCAGCATTTT. It specifies CASSLVYSQGARGNQPQHF. The complete variable domain, with remaining parts taken from reference TRBV7-8 and TRBJ1-5, reads GAGVSQSPRYKVAKRGQDVALRCDPISGHVSLFWYQQALGQGPEFLTYFQNEAQLDKSGLPSDRFFAERPEGSVSTLKIQRTQQEDSAVYLCASSLVYSQGARGNQPQHFGDGTRLSIL.